The 32 T cell receptor beta chains below were found in one sample sequenced in a study of regulatory T cells. Amplification used 52 TRBV primers and 13 TRBJ primers. Produced via immunoSEQ multiplex PCR; TCRdb's table is partial and in-frame only. This sample has 20,000 to 25,000 clones; approximately 93% occur once, and the top ten carry around 3.3%. The sample comprised CD8+ T cells sorted from blood. These TCRs come from a child younger than 10 with CD3G deficiency.

This clone came up once. V is TRBV7-9 and J is TRBJ2-3; 9 bases are a match to TRBD1. V lost 5 bases and J lost 5; bases outside the gene matches: 11. Per the germline V gene, CDR1 is SEHNR and CDR2 is FQNEAQ (reference sequence). The CDR3 sequence is 16 residues long. CDR3 sequence reads: CASSTTRDRERDTQYF. CDR3 bases: TGTGCCAGCAGCACCACCCGGGACAGGGAGAGAGATACGCAGTATTTT.

In DNA form, the CDR3 reads TGTGCCAGCAGCCTAGTGGGACTAGCGGGAGGGCGGTCCTACAATGAGCAGTTCTTC. Translating it yields CASSLVGLAGGRSYNEQFF. This chain joins TRBV7-9 and TRBJ2-1, with TRBD2 identical over 16 bases. The trim removed 5 bases at V and 1 base at J, leaving 8 bases unmatched. CDR3 length: 19 amino acids. CDR1 SEHNR and CDR2 FQNEAQ come from the germline V gene (reference sequence). The whole variable domain, filled in from reference TRBV7-9 and TRBJ2-1, reads DTGVSQNPRHKITKRGQNVTFRCDPISEHNRLYWYRQTLGQGPEFLTYFQNEAQLEKSRLLSDRFSAERPKGSFSTLEIQRTEQGDSAMYLCASSLVGLAGGRSYNEQFFGPGTRLTVL.

The rearrangement joins TRBV6-1 to TRBJ1-5, with D perhaps TRBD1 (6 bases). Germline CDR1 and CDR2: MNHNS and SASEGT. V was clipped by 0 bases and J by 6 bases, with 9 bases between them. CDR3 length: 14 amino acids. The CDR3 loop is CASSEAAGAQPQHF. The CDR3 region has the DNA TGTGCCAGCAGTGAAGCAGCAGGGGCTCAGCCCCAGCATTTT.

This clone was observed a handful of times. The chain links TRBV19 to TRBJ2-2; 7 bases align to TRBD1. Germline loops: CDR1 LNHDA, CDR2 SQIVND (reference sequence). The J segment lost 5 bases and the V segment lost 3 bases, leaving 6 bases of the junction unmatched. The CDR3 spans 15 residues. CDR3 coding DNA: TGTGCCAGTAGTATTAGCCACAGGGGTACCGGGGAGCTGTTTTTT. Its protein is CASSISHRGTGELFF.

The V gene is TRBV28, the J gene TRBJ2-1, with D unresolved. The CDR3 has 16 amino acids. V gave up 3 bases and J gave up 1 base, with 13 bases separating them. CDR1 is MDHEN and CDR2 is SYDVKM in the germline V gene. The DNA for the CDR3 is TGTGCCAGCAGTTTTCTTAGGCTCGGTTCCTACAATGAGCAGTTCTTC. Translating it yields CASSFLRLGSYNEQFF.

This sequence joins TRBV19 and TRBJ2-6; D unclear. Germline CDR1 and CDR2: LNHDA and SQIVND (reference sequence). V gave up 6 bases and J gave up 2 bases, with 17 bases separating them. CDR3 length: 17 amino acids. This CDR3 is CASSPNSSPTGANVLTF. The CDR3 bases are TGTGCCAGTAGCCCGAACAGCAGTCCCACTGGGGCCAACGTCCTGACTTTC. Based on the CDR3 plus reference TRBV19 and TRBJ2-6, the full variable domain is DGGITQSPKYLFRKEGQNVTLSCEQNLNHDAMYWYRQDPGQGLRLIYYSQIVNDFQKGDIAEGYSVSREKKESFPLTVTSAQKNPTAFYLCASSPNSSPTGANVLTFGAGSRLTVL.

The chain has TRBV5-1 and TRBJ1-1; 8 bases line up with TRBD1. The length of the CDR3 is 13 residues. The germline V gene encodes CDR1 SGHRS and CDR2 YFSETQ. V lost 2 bases to trimming and J lost 6 bases; unmatched junction nucleotides: 3. The CDR3 nucleotides are TGCGCCAGCAGCTTAGCGACAGGGGCTGAAGCTTTCTTT. This translates into CASSLATGAEAFF.

The chain's CDR3 is CASYSGTGVYEQYF. The CDR3 DNA is TGTGCCAGTTACTCCGGGACAGGGGTCTACGAGCAGTACTTC. The chain links TRBV6-1 to TRBJ2-7; 10 nucleotides agree with TRBD1. Germline V lookup: CDR1 MNHNS, CDR2 SASEGT. The V and J ends lost 9 bases and 3 bases, in that order; junction bases with no gene match: 8. CDR3 length: 14 residues.

This rearrangement joins TRBV11-2 to TRBJ2-2; no clear D. Germline CDR1 is SGHAT and CDR2 is FQNNGV. The CDR3 consists of 15 residues. The germline V and J ends were trimmed by 5 bases and 5 bases, with 15 bases remaining between them. The CDR3 nucleotides are TGTGCCAGCAGCCCCACAACGGGTGTAACCGGGGAGCTGTTTTTT. As protein: CASSPTTGVTGELFF.

The rearrangement links TRBV28 to TRBJ2-3, with a tentative D call TRBD2 (6 bases). Trimming took off 3 bases at V and 1 base at J, with 8 bases between the two ends. CDR1 is MDHEN, CDR2 SYDVKM, per germline. This CDR3 has 14 amino acids. CDR3 in amino acids: CASSFSSGTDTQYF. CDR3 sequence (DNA): TGTGCCAGCAGTTTCTCTAGCGGCACAGATACGCAGTATTTT.

V and J are TRBV14 and TRBJ2-7; 9 positions agree with TRBD1. The V and J ends lost 0 bases and 5 bases, in that order; junction bases with no gene match: 5. The CDR3 sequence is 15 residues long. CDR1 and CDR2 (germline): SGHDN, FVKESK. The CDR3 DNA reads TGTGCCAGCAGCCAAGAAGTGGACAGGGGCCACGAGCAGTACTTC. It specifies CASSQEVDRGHEQYF.

The CDR3 bases are TGTGCCAGCAGCGTTTTGGCGGGCTACGAGCAGTACTTC. Its protein product is CASSVLAGYEQYF. The chain combines TRBV6-1 with TRBJ2-7; weak D call: TRBD2 (5 bases). The V end was cut by 6 bases, the J end by 3 bases, with 12 bases between. The V gene's germline CDR1 is MNHNS and CDR2 SASEGT. The CDR3 contains 13 residues.

The rearrangement uses TRBV18 and TRBJ2-3, with 10 bases that match TRBD2. In germline, CDR1 is KGHSH, CDR2 LQKENI. J gave up 4 bases and V 5 bases, and 18 bases lay outside the gene matches. This CDR3 contains 19 residues. The CDR3 protein is CASSSETGFSGRAADTQYF. CDR3 in DNA: TGTGCCAGCTCATCAGAGACCGGATTCAGCGGGAGGGCCGCAGATACGCAGTATTTT.

By frequency in the sample, this clone is medium-sized. This chain uses TRBV28 with TRBJ1-1, with 11 bases matching TRBD1. Germline assignment: CDR1 MDHEN and CDR2 SYDVKM. V shed 3 bases and J 10 bases; nucleotides not matched to a gene: 4. The CDR3 extends over 13 amino acids. The CDR3 coding sequence is TGTGCCAGCAGTTTCGGACAGGGGGCCGTAGCTTTCTTT. Its translation is CASSFGQGAVAFF.

V usage is TRBV28 and J usage is TRBJ2-7; 9 bases are shared with TRBD1. The trim removed 5 bases at V and 6 bases at J, leaving 5 bases unmatched. CDR1 MDHEN and CDR2 SYDVKM come from the germline V gene. This CDR3 contains 13 residues. The CDR3: CASSRTGEGEQYF. CDR3 coding DNA: TGTGCCAGCAGTCGGACAGGGGAGGGCGAGCAGTACTTC.

A word on this clone: One end of the junction varies from germline; a read error may be responsible. CDR3 nucleotide sequence: TGTGTCAGCACTAGGGGAGGCTCACCCCTCCACTTT. This gives the protein CVSTRGGSPLHF. The V call is TRBV6-1, the J call TRBJ1-6, with D perhaps matching TRBD1 (5 bases). Looked up from germline, CDR1 is MNHNS and CDR2 is SASEGT. The CDR3 spans 12 residues.

This clone has just one count. As DNA, the CDR3 is TGTGCCAGCATGTGCATTGTTAGAAGTCGCTATGAGCAGTTCTTC. This codes for CASMCIVRSRYEQFF. The chain is built from TRBV6-4 and TRBJ2-1; D is uncertain. V was trimmed by 7 bases and J by 8 bases, leaving 21 bases between them. From germline, CDR1 is MRHNA and CDR2 SNTAGT. The CDR3 is 15 residues long.

The CDR3 coding sequence is TGTGCGACCAGCCCGCAGGGTTCCCACGAGCAGTACTTC. Amino acids: CATSPQGSHEQYF. The genes are TRBV28 and TRBJ2-5, with D perhaps TRBD1 (5 bases). The J call may be incorrect, as the DNA end agrees better with TRBJ2-7. Germline V CDR1 and CDR2: MDHEN, SYDVKM. CDR3 size: 13 residues.

The chain joins TRBV6-1 to TRBJ1-4; D is undetermined. Trimming left V 0 bases short and J 4 bases short, with 9 bases between. Germline V gene lookup returns CDR1 MNHNS and CDR2 SASEGT. The CDR3 is 15 amino acids. CDR3 sequence: CASSEAGGINEKLFF. The CDR3 nucleotides are TGTGCCAGCAGTGAAGCTGGAGGTATTAATGAAAAACTGTTTTTT.

The chain carries TRBV6-1 and TRBJ1-2; D remains unclear. Trimming took off 1 base at V and 10 bases at J, with 19 bases between the two ends. This CDR3 comprises 15 residues. The germline gives CDR1 MNHNS, CDR2 SASEGT. The CDR3 sequence is CASSEGVWAGGDYTF. CDR3 nucleotides: TGTGCCAGCAGTGAAGGAGTTTGGGCGGGAGGTGACTACACCTTC.

V gene TRBV9 combines with J gene TRBJ2-3; TRBD2 matches at 12 bases. The V segment lost 2 bases and the J segment 5 bases; nucleotides outside the gene matches: 3. Germline V gene data show CDR1 as SGDLS and CDR2 as YYNGEE. The CDR3 sequence is 15 residues long. The CDR3 here is CASSVTSGSEDTQYF. The CDR3 bases are TGTGCCAGCAGCGTGACTAGCGGGAGCGAAGATACGCAGTATTTT.

V usage is TRBV5-1 and J usage is TRBJ2-5; 7 bases align to TRBD1. The assigned J gene may be wrong: the sequence end matches TRBJ2-7 better. Germline lookup yields CDR1 SGHRS and CDR2 YFSETQ. The CDR3 totals 14 residues. CDR3 loop: CASSLGQGIDEQYF. DNA of the CDR3: TGCGCCAGCAGCTTGGGACAGGGTATAGACGAGCAGTACTTC.

CDR3 residues: CASSLGWVENYEQFF. The CDR3 DNA reads TGCGCCAGCAGCTTGGGGTGGGTCGAAAACTATGAGCAGTTCTTC. The chain uses TRBV5-1 and TRBJ2-1; D is uncertain. Trimming left V 0 bases short and J 8 bases short, with 15 bases between. This CDR3 region has 15 residues. Germline V lookup: CDR1 SGHRS, CDR2 YFSETQ.

The chain uses TRBV28 and TRBJ1-1, with 7 positions matching TRBD1. The CDR3 is made up of 18 amino acids. V gave up 3 bases and J gave up 5 bases; unmatched junction bases: 18. CDR1 MDHEN and CDR2 SYDVKM come from the germline V gene. CDR3 sequence reads: CASSFLGIVATGRTEAFF. Here the CDR3 DNA reads TGTGCCAGCAGTTTTCTTGGTATCGTAGCGACAGGGAGAACTGAAGCTTTCTTT.

The chain employs TRBV6-1 and TRBJ2-1, with 7 bases aligning to TRBD2. The V gene end was trimmed by 2 bases and the J gene end by 8 bases; junction bases not matched to a gene: 12. Looked up from germline, CDR1 is MNHNS and CDR2 is SASEGT. The CDR3 is 16 residues long. CDR3 nucleotides: TGTGCCAGCAGTGAATTGGGGGAGGGCCGTGGTCATGAGCAGTTCTTC. This translates into CASSELGEGRGHEQFF.

The J gene is TRBJ2-1, the V gene TRBV27; 7 nucleotides line up with TRBD2. In germline, CDR1 is MNHEY, CDR2 SMNVEV (reference sequence). J was trimmed by 6 bases and V by 2 bases; bases with no gene match: 7. This CDR3 region has 15 residues. Written as DNA, the CDR3 is TGTGCCAGCAGTTTAAGAGCGGGATGGGGCAATGAGCAGTTCTTC. This gives the protein CASSLRAGWGNEQFF.

This clone turned up a few times. Mismatch with germline at one junction end may stem from a read error. The chain uses TRBV6-1 and TRBJ2-7, with 10 bases lining up with TRBD2. CDR1 MNHNS and CDR2 SASEGT come from the germline V gene. This CDR3 has 15 residues. CDR3 region: CASSEGLAVSYEQYF. The CDR3 DNA is TGTGCCAGCAGCGAAGGACTAGCGGTATCCTACGAGCAGTACTTC.

The chain recombines TRBV28 with TRBJ2-2; D not resolved. CDR3 length: 15 amino acids. Trimming took off 6 bases at V and 0 bases at J, with 11 bases between the two ends. Germline CDR1 and CDR2: MDHEN and SYDVKM. The CDR3 bases are TGTGCCAGCAGCATAGGACGGACGAACACCGGGGAGCTGTTTTTT. Its translation is CASSIGRTNTGELFF. Drawing the rest from reference TRBV28 and TRBJ2-2, the complete variable domain is DVKVTQSSRYLVKRTGEKVFLECVQDMDHENMFWYRQDPGLGLRLIYFSYDVKMKEKGDIPEGYSVSREKKERFSLILESASTNQTSMYLCASSIGRTNTGELFFGEGSRLTVL.

The rearrangement links TRBV28 to TRBJ2-1; TRBD1 is a possible D gene (5 bases). CDR3 length: 13 amino acids. Germline values: CDR1 MDHEN, CDR2 SYDVKM. V lost 3 bases to trimming and J lost 4 bases, with 7 bases between them. CDR3 nucleotide sequence: TGTGCCAGCAGTTTGGGGCCATACAATGAGCAGTTCTTC. The encoded protein is CASSLGPYNEQFF.

This clone was observed a single time. The chain recombines TRBV27 with TRBJ2-1, with D perhaps given as TRBD1 or TRBD2 (5 bases each). The CDR3 loop spans 15 amino acids. Between the trimmed V and J ends, which lost 6 bases and 0 bases, there was a span of 12 bases. CDR1 and CDR2 (germline): MNHEY, SMNVEV (reference sequence). CDR3: CASSPGAGSYNEQFF. DNA of the CDR3: TGTGCCAGCAGCCCCGGGGCGGGCTCCTACAATGAGCAGTTCTTC.

The CDR3 loop reads CASSALGEQFF. CDR3 DNA: TGTGCCAGCAGTGCCCTGGGTGAGCAGTTCTTC. This chain joins TRBV6-6 and TRBJ2-1; no clear D. Deletions cut 5 bases from V and 9 bases from J, with 8 bases between. In germline, CDR1 is MNHNY, CDR2 SVGAGI (reference sequence). The CDR3 is 11 amino acids.

The V gene is TRBV19, the J gene TRBJ2-7; 9 bases agree with TRBD2. The J segment lost 1 base and the V segment lost 0 bases, leaving 4 bases of the junction unmatched. CDR1 and CDR2 from the germline V gene are LNHDA and SQIVND (reference sequence). The CDR3 has 16 amino acids. Here the CDR3 reads CASSIDRAGGSYEQYF. The CDR3 DNA reads TGTGCCAGTAGTATAGACCGCGCGGGAGGGTCCTACGAGCAGTACTTC. The full variable domain, with the rest looked up from reference TRBV19 and TRBJ2-7, is DGGITQSPKYLFRKEGQNVTLSCEQNLNHDAMYWYRQDPGQGLRLIYYSQIVNDFQKGDIAEGYSVSREKKESFPLTVTSAQKNPTAFYLCASSIDRAGGSYEQYFGPGTRLTVT.